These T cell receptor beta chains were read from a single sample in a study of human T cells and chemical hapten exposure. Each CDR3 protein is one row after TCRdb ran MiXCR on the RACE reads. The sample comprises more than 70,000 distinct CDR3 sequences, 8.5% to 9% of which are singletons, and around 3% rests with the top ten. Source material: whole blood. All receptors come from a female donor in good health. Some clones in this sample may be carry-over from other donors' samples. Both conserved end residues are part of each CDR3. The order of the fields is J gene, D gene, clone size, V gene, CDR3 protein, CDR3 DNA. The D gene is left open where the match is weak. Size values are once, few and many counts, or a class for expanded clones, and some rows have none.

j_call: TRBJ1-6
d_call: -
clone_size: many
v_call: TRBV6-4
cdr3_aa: CASSEGTEPSSNSPLHF
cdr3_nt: TGTGCCAGCAGTGAAGGAACAGAACCATCCAGTAATTCACCCCTCCACTTT

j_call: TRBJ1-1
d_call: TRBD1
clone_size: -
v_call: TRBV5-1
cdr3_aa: CASSFTGTAMNTEAFF
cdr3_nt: TGCGCCAGCAGCTTTACAGGGACAGCCATGAACACTGAAGCTTTCTTT

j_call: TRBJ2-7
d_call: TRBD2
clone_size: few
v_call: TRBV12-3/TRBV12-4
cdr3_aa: CASSPRLAGGGQYF
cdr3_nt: TGTGCCAGCAGTCCTAGACTAGCGGGAGGCGGGCAGTACTTC

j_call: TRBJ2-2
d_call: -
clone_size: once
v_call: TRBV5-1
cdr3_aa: CASSLEGRGTGELFF
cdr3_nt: TGCGCCAGCAGCTTGGAGGGCAGGGGCACCGGGGAGCTGTTTTTT

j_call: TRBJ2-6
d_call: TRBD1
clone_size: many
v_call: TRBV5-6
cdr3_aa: CASSRDRLWSGANVLTF
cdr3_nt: TGTGCCAGCAGCCGGGACAGACTTTGGTCTGGGGCCAACGTCCTGACTTTC

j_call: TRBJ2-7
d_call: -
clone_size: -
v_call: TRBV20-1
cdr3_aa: CSAQAGEQYF
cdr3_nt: TGCAGTGCCCAAGCTGGGGAGCAGTACTTC

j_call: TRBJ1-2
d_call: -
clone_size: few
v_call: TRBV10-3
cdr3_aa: CAISVDGSQDYTF
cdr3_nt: TGTGCCATCAGTGTGGACGGATCACAGGACTACACCTTC

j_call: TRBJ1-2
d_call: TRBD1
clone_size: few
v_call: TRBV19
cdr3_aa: CASSNDNRGGVGYTF
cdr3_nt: TGTGCCAGTAGTAACGATAACAGGGGAGGCGTTGGCTACACCTTC

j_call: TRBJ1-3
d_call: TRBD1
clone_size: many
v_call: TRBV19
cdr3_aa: CASTNSGQIGNTIYF
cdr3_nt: TGTGCCAGTACCAACTCGGGACAGATTGGAAACACCATATATTTT

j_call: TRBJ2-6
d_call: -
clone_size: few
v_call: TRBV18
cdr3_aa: CATSLGTTGANVLTF
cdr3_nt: TGTGCCACCTCACTAGGGACGACCGGGGCCAACGTCCTGACTTTC

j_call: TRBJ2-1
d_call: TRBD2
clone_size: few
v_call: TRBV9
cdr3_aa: CASSAPGGQYNEQFF
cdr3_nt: TGTGCCAGCAGCGCCCCGGGGGGGCAATACAATGAGCAGTTCTTC

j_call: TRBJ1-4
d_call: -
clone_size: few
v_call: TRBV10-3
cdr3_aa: CAIRRGALEKLFF
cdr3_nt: TGTGCCATCAGACGAGGGGCACTTGAAAAACTGTTTTTT

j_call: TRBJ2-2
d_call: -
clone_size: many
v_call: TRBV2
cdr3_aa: CASSEALTGELFF
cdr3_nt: TGTGCCAGCAGTGAAGCGCTTACCGGGGAGCTGTTTTTT

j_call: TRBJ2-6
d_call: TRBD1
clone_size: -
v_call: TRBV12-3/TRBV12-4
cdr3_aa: CASRQSIQGSGANVLTF
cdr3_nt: TGTGCCAGCAGACAATCCATACAGGGGTCTGGGGCCAACGTCCTGACTTTC

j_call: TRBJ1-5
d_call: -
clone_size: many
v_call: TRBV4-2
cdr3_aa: CASSQGPGNQPQHF
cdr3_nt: TGTGCCAGCAGCCAAGGTCCGGGAAATCAGCCCCAGCATTTT

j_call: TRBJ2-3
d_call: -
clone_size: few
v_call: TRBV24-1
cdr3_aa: CATSEQVTDTQYF
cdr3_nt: TGTGCCACCAGTGAACAGGTAACAGATACGCAGTATTTT

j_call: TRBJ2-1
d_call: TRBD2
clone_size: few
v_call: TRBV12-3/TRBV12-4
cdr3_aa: CASSLNGLAIKQFF
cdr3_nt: TGTGCCAGCAGTTTAAACGGACTAGCTATAAAGCAGTTCTTC

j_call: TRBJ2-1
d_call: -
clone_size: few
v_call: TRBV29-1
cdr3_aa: CSVEGRDRVIAGVNNEQFF
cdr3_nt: TGCAGCGTTGAAGGGCGGGACAGGGTAATAGCGGGAGTAAACAATGAGCAGTTCTTC

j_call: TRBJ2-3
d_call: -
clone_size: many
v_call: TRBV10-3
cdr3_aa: CAIMGPGADTQYF
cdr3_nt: TGTGCCATCATGGGCCCGGGGGCAGATACGCAGTATTTT

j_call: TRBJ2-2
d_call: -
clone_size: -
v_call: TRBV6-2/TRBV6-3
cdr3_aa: CASSYSFQQANTGELFF
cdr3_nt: TGTGCCAGCAGTTACTCCTTTCAACAGGCGAACACCGGGGAGCTGTTTTTT

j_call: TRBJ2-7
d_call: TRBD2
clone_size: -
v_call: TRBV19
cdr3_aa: CASRETSGRSYEQYF
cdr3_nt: TGTGCCAGTAGGGAGACTAGCGGGAGATCCTACGAGCAGTACTTC

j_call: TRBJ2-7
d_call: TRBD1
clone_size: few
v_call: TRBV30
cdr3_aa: CAWTAGGSYEQYF
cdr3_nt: TGTGCCTGGACGGCAGGGGGCTCCTACGAGCAGTACTTC

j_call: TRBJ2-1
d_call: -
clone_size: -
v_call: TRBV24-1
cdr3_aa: CATSDSYEQFF
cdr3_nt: TGTGCCACCAGTGATTCATACGAGCAGTTCTTC